The 10 T cell receptor beta chains given below trace back to one sample, sequenced in a study of T cells in Graves' hyperthyroidism and ophthalmopathy. The source material, RNA transcripts, was used to amplify TCR beta CDR3 regions. HTBI primers drove first-round RT-PCR of the TCR CDR3. TCRdb itself ran the multiplex PCR reads through MiXCR, one entry per CDR3 protein. Here the sample spans 380,000 or so distinct CDR3 sequences, roughly 14% being singletons. The sequenced sample was blood. Receptors originate from a man aged 25 to 40 with Graves' hyperthyroidism that later progressed to Graves' ophthalmopathy.

This clonotype has only a few counts. The chain recombines TRBV7-9 with TRBJ1-6, with D unresolved. Trimming left V 6 bases short and J 2 bases short, with 17 bases between. This CDR3 spans 17 amino acids. In germline, CDR1 is SEHNR, CDR2 FQNEAQ (reference sequence). The CDR3 reads CASRARRGRAYNSPLHF. The CDR3 DNA sequence: TGTGCCAGCAGGGCGAGACGAGGACGGGCCTATAATTCACCCCTCCACTTT. The full variable domain, completed using reference TRBV7-9 and TRBJ1-6, is DTGVSQNPRHKITKRGQNVTFRCDPISEHNRLYWYRQTLGQGPEFLTYFQNEAQLEKSRLLSDRFSAERPKGSFSTLEIQRTEQGDSAMYLCASRARRGRAYNSPLHFGNGTRLTVT.

This clonotype was counted ten times or more. The V call is TRBV3-1, the J call TRBJ2-3, with 13 bases aligning to TRBD2. The germline gives CDR1 LGHDT, CDR2 YNNKEL (reference sequence). The CDR3 runs 17 residues. J was trimmed by 4 bases and V by 4 bases; bases with no gene match: 8. The CDR3 here is CASSLLGTSGGADTQYF. CDR3 bases: TGTGCCAGCAGCCTCCTCGGCACTAGCGGGGGGGCAGATACGCAGTATTTT.

This clonotype was seen many times. The V and J genes are TRBV7-8 and TRBJ1-2, with D tentatively TRBD1 (6 bases). The CDR3 consists of 16 residues. Germline-derived CDR1 and CDR2 are SGHVS and FQNEAQ. V was shortened by 4 bases and J by 4 bases, with 19 bases between the two germline ends. The CDR3 sequence is CASSSPNYSGVYGYTF. The DNA for the CDR3 is TGTGCCAGCAGCTCACCAAATTATTCAGGGGTCTATGGCTACACCTTC. The full variable domain, in which reference TRBV7-8 and TRBJ1-2 provide the parts outside the CDR3, is GAGVSQSPRYKVAKRGQDVALRCDPISGHVSLFWYQQALGQGPEFLTYFQNEAQLDKSGLPSDRFFAERPEGSVSTLKIQRTQQEDSAVYLCASSSPNYSGVYGYTFGSGTRLTVV.

This sequence joins TRBV2 and TRBJ2-1; D tentatively reads TRBD1 or TRBD2 (6 bases each). From germline, CDR1 is SNHLY and CDR2 FYNNEI. Deletions cut 8 bases from V and 14 bases from J, with 22 bases between. The CDR3 is 13 residues long. The CDR3 region is CASGLPNREVEFF. CDR3 DNA: TGTGCCAGCGGCCTCCCCAACAGGGAGGTAGAGTTCTTC.

This clonotype was picked up a small number of times. The chain is built from TRBV19 and TRBJ2-7, with D unresolved. Germline V gives CDR1 LNHDA, CDR2 SQIVND (reference sequence). Trimming took off 3 bases at V and 1 base at J, with 7 bases between the two ends. CDR3 length equals 13 residues. CDR3 sequence (DNA): TGTGCCAGTAGTATCGCCGATTCCTACGAGCAGTACTTC. Translation: CASSIADSYEQYF.

In its sample, this clonotype was seen many times. The chain employs TRBV6-2 or TRBV6-3 and TRBJ1-2, with 9 bases aligning to TRBD1. The CDR3 is made up of 16 amino acids. Germline assignment: CDR1 MNHEY and CDR2 SVGEGT. The ends lost 0 bases at V and 3 bases at J; junction bases unmatched: 5. CDR3 in amino acids: CASSYSKTGGDYGYTF. The CDR3, as DNA: TGTGCCAGCAGTTACTCGAAAACAGGGGGCGACTATGGCTACACCTTC.

This clonotype showed up many times. The genes are TRBV20-1 and TRBJ2-7; D gene uncertain. This CDR3 contains 15 residues. From germline, CDR1 is DFQATT and CDR2 SNEGSKA (reference sequence). V dropped 6 bases and J dropped 3 bases, with 21 bases sitting between them. The CDR3 nucleotides read TGCAGTGCCCTCCCCCGGCCCCCCGAGAGCTACGAGCAGTACTTC. It translates to CSALPRPPESYEQYF.

This clonotype was recorded a few times. This chain joins TRBV24-1 and TRBJ2-6; D might be TRBD1 or TRBD2, each matching 5 bases. The CDR3 has 19 amino acids. Trimming removed 3 bases at V and 0 bases at J, with 17 bases between. Germline CDR1 KGHDR, CDR2 SFDVKD. The CDR3 sequence is CATSDHTGTSNSGANVLTF. CDR3 nucleotide sequence: TGTGCCACCAGTGATCACACCGGGACGTCCAACTCTGGGGCCAACGTCCTGACTTTC.

In this sample, this clonotype turned up many times. The V gene is TRBV7-2, the J gene TRBJ2-5; 8 bases agree with TRBD2. Germline lookup yields CDR1 SGHTA and CDR2 FQGNSA. V trimming: 5 bases; J trimming: 5 bases; junction bases outside the gene matches: 10. CDR3 length equals 15 residues. The CDR3 DNA follows: TGTGCCAGCAGCAACGGGGGGGCTAGAAGGGAGACCCAGTACTTC. Its translation is CASSNGGARRETQYF.

This clonotype was recorded at least ten times. The chain carries TRBV7-2 and TRBJ2-5; 12 bases line up with TRBD2. The CDR3 is made up of 15 amino acids. CDR1 is SGHTA and CDR2 is FQGNSA in the germline V gene. The J segment lost 5 bases and the V segment lost 4 bases, leaving 5 bases of the junction unmatched. CDR3 region: CASSSTGTSGETQYF. CDR3 DNA sequence: TGTGCCAGCAGCTCCACTGGGACTAGCGGGGAGACCCAGTACTTC.